This entry is about one T cell receptor beta chain. The data originate from a study of blood T cell repertoires in COVID-19. Study information: Sites in the United States, Italy and Spain provided acute and convalescent COVID-19 samples. The cDNA or gDNA used as material had been derived from T cells, B-cell-depleted T cells, or PBMCs.

Per the authors' pipeline: Estimation of nucleated cell counts relied on the amplification of reference gene primers. Clones were read by immunoSEQ multiplex PCR, and TCRdb kept only the in-frame ones, dropping some. That table is the source of V, J and clone size, and D and trimming were worked out from the DNA. The sample shows about 260,000 clones, about 87% of them seen only once. This clonotype originated in a woman in her thirties or forties with acute or convalescent COVID-19. Sample: peripheral blood.

The chain's CDR3 is CASSLEWGPRRRPPQGEKLFF. The CDR3 nucleotides are TGTGCCAGCAGCTTAGAGTGGGGCCCTCGGCGGAGACCCCCTCAAGGGGAAAAACTGTTTTTT. The V and J genes are TRBV11-3 and TRBJ1-4, with D tentatively TRBD1 (5 bases). This CDR3 has 21 amino acids. Germline V gene sequence: CDR1 SGHNT, CDR2 YENEEA. Trimming removed 0 bases at V and 8 bases at J, with 31 bases between.